The 8 T cell receptor beta chains reported below all come from one sample, sequenced in a study of pediatric ulcerative colitis. The rectum was sampled with one to two pinch biopsies at colonoscopy. The method was immunoSEQ multiplex PCR; TCRdb's version includes in-frame clones alone and lacks a portion of them. The sample records some 25,000 clones, 65% to 80% being singletons. Sequenced input: gut tissue. All receptors derive from a boy between 10 and 17 years old with severe ulcerative colitis.

This rearrangement joins TRBV4-3 to TRBJ2-3; 10 nucleotides align to TRBD2. This CDR3 spans 17 amino acids. Germline lookup yields CDR1 LGHNA and CDR2 YSLEER. Trimming removed 1 base from V and 0 bases from J; junction bases left unmatched: 4. The CDR3 loop reads CASSQGSSGSSTDTQYF. DNA for the CDR3: TGCGCCAGCAGCCAAGGGTCTAGCGGGAGTAGCACAGATACGCAGTATTTT.

V usage is TRBV6-6 and J usage is TRBJ2-3, with 12 bases aligning to TRBD2. Germline lookup yields CDR1 MNHNY and CDR2 SVGAGI (reference sequence). The V and J ends lost 6 bases and 1 base, in that order; junction bases with no gene match: 2. The CDR3 consists of 15 residues. The CDR3 coding sequence is TGTGCCAGCAGAAGACTAGCGGGAGGCACAGATACGCAGTATTTT. This gives the protein CASRRLAGGTDTQYF.

This clone has a handful of counts. This rearrangement joins TRBV2 to TRBJ2-1, with TRBD2 matching 7 bases. The V and J ends lost 1 base and 7 bases, in that order; junction bases with no gene match: 4. Germline-derived CDR1 and CDR2 are SNHLY and FYNNEI. The CDR3 runs 14 residues. The CDR3, as DNA: TGTGCCAGCAGTGAAGTGGGAGGGCGAAATGAGCAGTTCTTC. It yields the protein CASSEVGGRNEQFF.

This clone was picked up a small number of times. The chain carries TRBV2 and TRBJ1-4; maybe TRBD1 (5 bases). The CDR3 totals 13 residues. Trimming cost V 8 bases and J 8 bases, with 15 bases left between them. Germline V gene sequence: CDR1 SNHLY, CDR2 FYNNEI. The CDR3 coding sequence is TGTGCCAGCGGGGCCAGGGAAGGAGAAAAACTGTTTTTT. Protein product: CASGAREGEKLFF.

The chain has TRBV13 and TRBJ1-2; D is unclear. The length of the CDR3 is 14 residues. The germline CDR1 and CDR2 sequences are PRHDT and FYEKMQ (reference sequence). Trimming removed 8 bases at V and 5 bases at J, with 18 bases between. The CDR3 bases are TGTGCCAGCCCTACTCGTAACTCCGAGTATGGCTACACCTTC. This encodes CASPTRNSEYGYTF.

The V call is TRBV11-2, the J call TRBJ1-2; the D is unclear. The ends were cut back, 0 bases at V and 4 bases at J, with 15 bases in the middle. CDR1 is SGHAT and CDR2 is FQNNGV in the germline V gene. The CDR3 spans 16 residues. The CDR3 region is CASSLDYEPLGYGYTF. The DNA of the CDR3 is TGTGCCAGCAGCTTAGATTATGAACCTCTCGGCTATGGCTACACCTTC.

The rearrangement uses TRBV18 and TRBJ1-2; D is unclear. V dropped 6 bases and J dropped 4 bases, with 21 bases sitting between them. This CDR3 has 16 residues. Germline-derived CDR1 and CDR2 are KGHSH and LQKENI. CDR3 in amino acids: CASSPLIGRISYGYTF. DNA for the CDR3: TGTGCCAGCTCTCCCCTTATTGGCAGGATCAGCTATGGCTACACCTTC.

The V gene is TRBV19, the J gene TRBJ2-5; D may be TRBD1 (6 bases). Trimming cost V 4 bases and J 2 bases, with 11 bases left between them. This CDR3 contains 14 residues. Germline V gene sequence: CDR1 LNHDA, CDR2 SQIVND (reference sequence). The CDR3 spells CASSRDRQQETQYF. The CDR3 DNA reads as TGTGCCAGTAGTAGAGACAGGCAGCAAGAGACCCAGTACTTC. The full variable domain, its missing parts supplied by reference TRBV19 and TRBJ2-5, is DGGITQSPKYLFRKEGQNVTLSCEQNLNHDAMYWYRQDPGQGLRLIYYSQIVNDFQKGDIAEGYSVSREKKESFPLTVTSAQKNPTAFYLCASSRDRQQETQYFGPGTRLLVL.